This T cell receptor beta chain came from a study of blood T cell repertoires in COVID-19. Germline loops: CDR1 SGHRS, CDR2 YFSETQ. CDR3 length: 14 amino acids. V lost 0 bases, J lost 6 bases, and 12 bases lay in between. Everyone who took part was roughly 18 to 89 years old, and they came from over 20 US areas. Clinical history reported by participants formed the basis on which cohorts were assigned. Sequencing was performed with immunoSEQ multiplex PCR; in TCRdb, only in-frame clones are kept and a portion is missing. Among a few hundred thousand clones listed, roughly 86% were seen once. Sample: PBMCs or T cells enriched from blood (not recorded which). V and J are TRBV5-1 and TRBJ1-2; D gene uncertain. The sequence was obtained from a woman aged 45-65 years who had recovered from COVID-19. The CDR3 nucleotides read TGCGCCAGCAGCTTGGCGCTCGGGGATGATGGCTACACCTTC. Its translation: CASSLALGDDGYTF.